This TCR beta chain was identified in a study of cytomegalovirus exposure and HLA in healthy donors. This clone was counted between two and nine times. The antigen is not known. General study results and limits: The study reported that TCR beta sequences accurately predicted HLA-A and HLA-B alleles in most subjects.

Trimming at V came to 7 bases and at J to 0 bases, leaving 7 bases not matched to a gene. From germline, CDR1 is GTSNPN and CDR2 SVGIG (reference sequence). The length of the CDR3 is 14 residues. The PCR was carried out with 60 Vbeta primers and 13 Jbeta primers. The repertoire was sequenced with immunoSEQ multiplex PCR; TCRdb's copy has only in-frame clones and lacks some. The table includes some 130,000 clones, approximately 80% detected once. This receptor was obtained from a middle-aged man in good health and CMV-seronegative. V is TRBV30 and J is TRBJ1-1; 8 positions match TRBD1. The sample was PBMCs. This chain's CDR3 is CAYAGQGMNTEAFF. CDR3 nucleotides: TGTGCCTATGCCGGACAGGGAATGAACACTGAAGCTTTCTTT. The whole variable domain, remainder taken from reference TRBV30 and TRBJ1-1, is SQTIHQWPATLVQPVGSPLSLECTVEGTSNPNLYWYRQAAGRGLQLLFYSVGIGQISSEVPQNLSASRPQDRQFILSSKKLLLSDSGFYLCAYAGQGMNTEAFFGQGTRLTVV.